What follows are 26 T cell receptor beta chains derived from one specimen sequenced in a study of blood T cell repertoires in COVID-19. This table comes from immunoSEQ multiplex PCR, and its TCRdb copy is limited to in-frame clones, with some not included. The sample consists of approximately 120,000 clones, around 88% of them appearing once. Sequencing input: peripheral blood. Receptors were obtained from a human donor in a cohort sampled during active COVID-19.

This clone was counted between two and nine times. This chain connects TRBV6-6 to TRBJ2-7; possible D gene TRBD2, 5 bases. Per germline, CDR1 MNHNY and CDR2 SVGAGI (reference sequence). This CDR3 is built from 16 residues. V dropped 1 base and J dropped 3 bases, with 16 bases sitting between them. Here the CDR3 DNA reads TGTGCCAGCAGTTACTATCGGACTCCAAGGATCTACGAGCAGTACTTC. As protein: CASSYYRTPRIYEQYF.

Notes on this clone: One end of the junction fails to match germline, which may point to a read error. V and J are TRBV3-1 (or the pseudogene TRBV3-2) and TRBJ1-2; no clear D gene. This CDR3 has 13 amino acids. In germline, CDR1 is LGHDT, CDR2 YNNKEL (reference sequence). CDR3 region: CASSQDPSTTTSF. The DNA of the CDR3 is TGTGCCAGCAGCCAAGATCCTAGCACAACTACGTCCTTC.

V usage is TRBV28 and J usage is TRBJ1-6; TRBD1 might be the D (5 bases). The germline V gene encodes CDR1 MDHEN and CDR2 SYDVKM. The ends were cut back, 4 bases at V and 7 bases at J, with 14 bases in the middle. This CDR3 has 15 amino acids. The CDR3 loop is CASSSAGGMNSPLHF. CDR3 nucleotides: TGTGCCAGCAGTTCCGCGGGGGGGATGAATTCACCCCTCCACTTT.

This chain uses TRBV9 with TRBJ1-6; D may be TRBD1 (6 bases). The CDR3 has 17 amino acids. V lost 1 base to trimming and J lost 10 bases, with 21 bases between them. CDR1 SGDLS and CDR2 YYNGEE come from the germline V gene. The CDR3 region has the DNA TGTGCCAGCAGCGTACCCCCCTCCCCAGGGGCTGGCTCACCCCTCCACTTT. Translation gives CASSVPPSPGAGSPLHF.

The V call is TRBV7-8, the J call TRBJ2-7; possible D gene TRBD1, 6 bases. Germline CDR1 reads SGHVS; CDR2 reads FQNEAQ. This CDR3 comprises 13 residues. The V and J ends lost 2 bases and 2 bases respectively, with 7 bases between them. The CDR3 DNA sequence: TGTGCCAGCAGCTTAAGGACAGCCTACGAGCAGTACTTC. Translation gives CASSLRTAYEQYF.

Only one count was recorded for this clone. This rearrangement joins TRBV14 to TRBJ2-1, with 11 bases aligning to TRBD2. The V and J ends lost 4 bases and 0 bases, in that order; junction bases with no gene match: 11. This CDR3 is 19 amino acids long. CDR1 is SGHDN and CDR2 is FVKESK in the germline V gene. The CDR3 protein is CASSLSEASGRRSYNEQFF. The CDR3 coding sequence is TGTGCCAGCAGCCTAAGTGAGGCTAGCGGGAGGCGCTCCTACAATGAGCAGTTCTTC.

The rearrangement joins TRBV3-1 (or the pseudogene TRBV3-2) to TRBJ2-3; 14 positions match TRBD2. The CDR3 has 18 amino acids. Trimming removed 4 bases from V and 4 bases from J; junction bases left unmatched: 10. CDR1 and CDR2 (germline): LGHDT, YNNKEL (reference sequence). CDR3 sequence (DNA): TGTGCCAGCAGCCTAGGGACTAGCGGGAGTTGGGGATCAGATACGCAGTATTTT. As protein: CASSLGTSGSWGSDTQYF.

The J gene is TRBJ2-1, the V gene TRBV19, with TRBD1 matching 7 bases. Germline CDR1 and CDR2: LNHDA and SQIVND (reference sequence). This CDR3 region has 15 residues. Trimming removed 6 bases from V and 4 bases from J; junction bases left unmatched: 9. CDR3 sequence reads: CASRASGTVYNEQFF. The DNA for the CDR3 is TGTGCCAGTAGGGCTTCCGGGACAGTGTACAATGAGCAGTTCTTC.

The J gene is TRBJ1-3, the V gene TRBV2; no definite D call. Germline values: CDR1 SNHLY, CDR2 FYNNEI. This CDR3 region has 16 residues. Trimming removed 1 base at V and 3 bases at J, with 13 bases between. The CDR3, as DNA: TGTGCCAGCAGTGAAGGATACGGGTTTAATGGAAACACCATATATTTT. It specifies CASSEGYGFNGNTIYF.

The gene calls are TRBV12-3 or TRBV12-4 and TRBJ2-7; no clear D gene. The CDR3 totals 13 residues. Trimming stripped 2 bases from V and 3 bases from J, with 8 bases between. The CDR3 loop reads CASSLSGIYEQYF. CDR3 bases: TGTGCCAGCAGTTTATCGGGTATCTACGAGCAGTACTTC.

The gene calls are TRBV9 and TRBJ2-7, with TRBD2 matching 9 bases. V dropped 2 bases and J dropped 0; count of bases not matched to a gene: 6. In germline, CDR1 is SGDLS, CDR2 YYNGEE. The CDR3 spans 16 residues. The CDR3 nucleotides are TGTGCCAGCAGCGTTACTAGCGGGCTGAGCTCCTACGAGCAGTACTTC. Residues: CASSVTSGLSSYEQYF.

The chain uses TRBV6-6 and TRBJ1-1; 7 positions match TRBD1. Trimming removed 8 bases from V and 1 base from J; junction bases left unmatched: 1. CDR3 length equals 12 residues. The germline CDR1 and CDR2 sequences are MNHNY and SVGAGI (reference sequence). CDR3 loop: CASQGGNTEAFF. In nucleotides, the CDR3 is TGTGCCAGCCAGGGGGGGAACACTGAAGCTTTCTTT.

This clone was picked up a small number of times. This chain joins TRBV4-2 and TRBJ2-7; D ambiguous. Germline values: CDR1 LGHNA, CDR2 YNFKEQ. CDR3 size: 14 residues. Trimming left V 4 bases short and J 0 bases short, with 10 bases between. Here the CDR3 DNA reads TGTGCCAGCAGCCCGAGCTCGAGCTCCTACGAGCAGTACTTC. This codes for CASSPSSSSYEQYF.

The genes are TRBV4-1 and TRBJ2-5; 15 bases align to TRBD2. Germline V gene sequence: CDR1 MGHRA, CDR2 YSYEKL. Germline trimming cut 2 bases from V and 7 bases from J; bases unmatched to any gene: 11. CDR3 length: 18 amino acids. This CDR3 is CASSQPRGGLAGGGTQYF. CDR3 in DNA: TGCGCCAGCAGCCAACCACGAGGGGGACTAGCGGGAGGTGGGACCCAGTACTTC.

The chain links TRBV5-4 to TRBJ2-1, with TRBD2 identical over 11 bases. Germline V gene lookup returns CDR1 SGHNT and CDR2 YYREEE (reference sequence). This CDR3 is built from 16 residues. J lost 4 bases, V lost 5 bases, and 8 bases had no gene match. CDR3 bases: TGTGCCAGCAGTGCACCCAGACTAGCGGGGTACAATGAGCAGTTCTTC. Its protein is CASSAPRLAGYNEQFF.

This chain uses TRBV10-1 with TRBJ2-1; D possibly corresponds to TRBD1 (6 bases). The CDR3 loop spans 15 amino acids. The V gene's germline CDR1 is WNHNN and CDR2 SYGVQD (reference sequence). V lost 0 bases and J 9 bases, leaving 15 bases between the germline ends. CDR3 in DNA: TGCGCCAGCAGTGAGTCGAGGGGGAAGGAAGGTGAGCAGTTCTTC. It encodes CASSESRGKEGEQFF.

This sequence joins TRBV24-1 and TRBJ2-2; D is perhaps TRBD2 (6 bases). V lost 1 base and J 7 bases, leaving 12 bases between the germline ends. CDR3 size: 15 residues. Germline loops: CDR1 KGHDR, CDR2 SFDVKD. The CDR3 loop is CATSDLSSDGGELFF. The CDR3 nucleotides are TGTGCCACCAGTGATTTATCTAGCGACGGCGGGGAGCTGTTTTTT.

The chain carries TRBV5-6 and TRBJ2-4; D call uncertain. Trimming left V 4 bases short and J 1 base short, with 12 bases between. The CDR3 covers 15 residues. CDR1 and CDR2 (germline): SGHDT, YYEEEE. The CDR3 nucleotides are TGTGCCAGCAGCCATCGCGACGGGGCCAAAAACATTCAGTACTTC. Protein sequence: CASSHRDGAKNIQYF.

V and J are TRBV6-5 and TRBJ2-7; maybe TRBD2 (6 bases). Germline lookup yields CDR1 MNHEY and CDR2 SVGAGI. The CDR3 extends over 12 amino acids. The V end was cut by 9 bases, the J end by 2 bases, with 11 bases between. The CDR3 coding sequence is TGTGCCAGTACGGGACTTACCTACGAGCAGTACTTC. Its protein product is CASTGLTYEQYF.

The V and J genes are TRBV18 and TRBJ1-5, with unresolved D. This CDR3 spans 15 amino acids. V lost 0 bases and J lost 5, with 11 bases in between. Germline V gene lookup returns CDR1 KGHSH and CDR2 LQKENI. For the CDR3, the DNA is TGTGCCAGCTCACCACCGGGGAGGGCGGATCAGCCCCAGCATTTT. Its protein product is CASSPPGRADQPQHF.

The rearrangement joins TRBV6-5 to TRBJ2-2; D is undetermined. V was shortened by 2 bases and J by 7 bases, with 11 bases between the two germline ends. CDR1 is MNHEY and CDR2 is SVGAGI in the germline V gene. The CDR3 covers 14 residues. In DNA form, the CDR3 reads TGTGCCAGCAGTTACCCAAACGGGTACGGGGAGCTGTTTTTT. Translation gives CASSYPNGYGELFF.

V is TRBV12-3 or TRBV12-4 and J is TRBJ2-3; no clear D. The CDR3 length is 13 residues. V was pared by 2 bases and J by 5 bases, with 8 bases between. The CDR3 bases are TGTGCCAGCAGTTTATCCTACAGAGATACGCAGTATTTT. Translation: CASSLSYRDTQYF.

The gene calls are TRBV10-1 and TRBJ1-6; D is perhaps TRBD1 (5 bases). Germline CDR1 reads WNHNN; CDR2 reads SYGVQD (reference sequence). Trimming took off 6 bases at V and 7 bases at J, with 10 bases between the two ends. The CDR3 spans 13 residues. CDR3: CASRPDRNSPLHF. The CDR3 DNA reads TGCGCCAGCAGACCAGACAGAAATTCACCCCTCCACTTT.

V is TRBV9 and J is TRBJ1-6; the D gene is possibly TRBD1 (5 bases). This CDR3 contains 19 residues. The V end lost 3 bases, the J end lost 8 bases, and 27 bases lay between the germline ends. Germline values: CDR1 SGDLS, CDR2 YYNGEE. As DNA, the CDR3 is TGTGCCAGCAGCGAAAGGGTCGTTCCGTATAGAATAGGGGATTCACCCCTCCACTTT. Translation: CASSERVVPYRIGDSPLHF.

The chain couples TRBV5-1 to TRBJ1-1; 9 bases are a match to TRBD1. Germline assignment: CDR1 SGHRS and CDR2 YFSETQ. After removal of 4 bases from V and 3 bases from J, the junction contained 4 bases not matched to a gene. There are 14 residues in the CDR3. This CDR3 is CASSARTGDTEAFF. The DNA of the CDR3 is TGCGCCAGCAGCGCACGGACAGGGGACACTGAAGCTTTCTTT.

The J gene is TRBJ2-7, the V gene TRBV10-1; D is ambiguous. The V gene's germline CDR1 is WNHNN and CDR2 SYGVQD (reference sequence). This CDR3 is built from 14 residues. V lost 5 bases and J 1 base, leaving 12 bases between the germline ends. The CDR3 reads CASSTGSSSYEQYF. CDR3 in DNA: TGCGCCAGCAGTACCGGGTCGTCTTCCTACGAGCAGTACTTC.